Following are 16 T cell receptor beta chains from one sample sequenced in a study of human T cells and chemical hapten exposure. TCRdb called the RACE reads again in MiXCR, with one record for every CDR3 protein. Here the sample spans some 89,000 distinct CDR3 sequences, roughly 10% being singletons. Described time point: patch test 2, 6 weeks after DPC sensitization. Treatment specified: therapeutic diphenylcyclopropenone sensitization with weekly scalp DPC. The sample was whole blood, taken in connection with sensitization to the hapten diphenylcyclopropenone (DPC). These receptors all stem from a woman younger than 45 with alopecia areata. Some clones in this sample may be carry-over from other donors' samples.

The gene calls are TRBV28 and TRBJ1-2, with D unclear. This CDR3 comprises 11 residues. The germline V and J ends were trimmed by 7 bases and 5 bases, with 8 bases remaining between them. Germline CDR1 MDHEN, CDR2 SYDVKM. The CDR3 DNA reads TGTGCCAGCAACACCCCATATGGCTACACCTTC. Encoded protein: CASNTPYGYTF.

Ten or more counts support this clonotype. CDR3 sequence reads: CASSLVADTDTQYF. Written as DNA, the CDR3 is TGTGCCAGCAGCTTAGTAGCGGACACAGATACGCAGTATTTT. The V gene is TRBV7-2, the J gene TRBJ2-3; D is perhaps TRBD2 (6 bases). V lost 1 base and J 2 bases, leaving 7 bases between the germline ends. Per the germline V gene, CDR1 is SGHTA and CDR2 is FQGNSA. The CDR3 has 14 residues. The whole variable domain, remainder taken from reference TRBV7-2 and TRBJ2-3, is GAGVSQSPSNKVTEKGKDVELRCDPISGHTALYWYRQSLGQGLEFLIYFQGNSAPDKSGLPSDRFSAERTGGSVSTLTIQRTQQEDSAVYLCASSLVADTDTQYFGPGTRLTVL.

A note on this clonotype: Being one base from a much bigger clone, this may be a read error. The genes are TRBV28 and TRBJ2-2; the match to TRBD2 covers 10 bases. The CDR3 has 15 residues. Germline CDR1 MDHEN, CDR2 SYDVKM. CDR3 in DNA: TGTGTCAGCAGTTTATGGACTAGCGGCACCGGGGAGCTGTTTTTT. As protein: CVSSLWTSGTGELFF.

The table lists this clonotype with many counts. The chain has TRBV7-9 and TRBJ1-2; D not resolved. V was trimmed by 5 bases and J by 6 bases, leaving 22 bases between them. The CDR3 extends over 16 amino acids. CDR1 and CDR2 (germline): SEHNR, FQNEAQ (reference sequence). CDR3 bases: TGTGCCAGCAGCCCAAGGTTGGGGTTTAATTTAGATGGCTACACCTTC. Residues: CASSPRLGFNLDGYTF.

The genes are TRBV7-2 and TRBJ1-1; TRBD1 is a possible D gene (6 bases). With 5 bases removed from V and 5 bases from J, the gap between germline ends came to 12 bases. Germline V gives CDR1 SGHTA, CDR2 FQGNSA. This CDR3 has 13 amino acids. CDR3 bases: TGTGCCAGCAGCCATGGACAGACTACTGAAGCTTTCTTT. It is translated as CASSHGQTTEAFF.

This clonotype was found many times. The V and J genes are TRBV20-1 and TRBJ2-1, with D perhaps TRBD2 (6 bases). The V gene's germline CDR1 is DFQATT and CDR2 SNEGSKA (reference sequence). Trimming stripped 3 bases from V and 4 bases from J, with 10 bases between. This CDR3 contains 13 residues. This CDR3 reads CSARGGTYNEQFF. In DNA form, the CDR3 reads TGCAGTGCTAGGGGAGGTACTTACAATGAGCAGTTCTTC.

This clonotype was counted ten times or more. The CDR3, as DNA: TGTGCCAGCTCAGATTCGGCGACAGATACGCAGTATTTT. Translation: CASSDSATDTQYF. The rearrangement uses TRBV18 and TRBJ2-3, with no clear D. The V gene lost 5 bases and the J gene lost 3 bases, with 9 bases spanning the gap. Germline assignment: CDR1 KGHSH and CDR2 LQKENI. The length of the CDR3 is 13 residues.

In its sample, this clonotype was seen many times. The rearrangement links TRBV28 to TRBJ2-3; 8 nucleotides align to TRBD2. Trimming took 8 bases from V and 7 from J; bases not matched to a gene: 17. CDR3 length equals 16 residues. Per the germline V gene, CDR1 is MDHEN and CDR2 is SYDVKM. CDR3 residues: CASSPTGTRSRNTQYF. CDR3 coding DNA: TGTGCCAGCTCTCCTACCGGGACTAGGAGCCGTAATACGCAGTATTTT. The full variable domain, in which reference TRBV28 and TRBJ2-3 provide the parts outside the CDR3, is DVKVTQSSRYLVKRTGEKVFLECVQDMDHENMFWYRQDPGLGLRLIYFSYDVKMKEKGDIPEGYSVSREKKERFSLILESASTNQTSMYLCASSPTGTRSRNTQYFGPGTRLTVL.

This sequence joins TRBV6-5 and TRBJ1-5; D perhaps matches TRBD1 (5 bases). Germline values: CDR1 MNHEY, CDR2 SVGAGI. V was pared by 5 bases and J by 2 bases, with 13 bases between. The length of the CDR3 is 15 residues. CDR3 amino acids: CASSLLGTGNQPQHF. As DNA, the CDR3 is TGTGCCAGCAGTCTCCTCGGGACTGGCAATCAGCCCCAGCATTTT.

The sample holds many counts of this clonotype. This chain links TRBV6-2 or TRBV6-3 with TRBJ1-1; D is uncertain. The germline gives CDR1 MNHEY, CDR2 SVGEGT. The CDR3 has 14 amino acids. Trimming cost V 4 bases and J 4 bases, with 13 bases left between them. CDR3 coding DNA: TGTGCCAGCAGTTTTCCCGGGCCATCCACTGAAGCTTTCTTT. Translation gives CASSFPGPSTEAFF.

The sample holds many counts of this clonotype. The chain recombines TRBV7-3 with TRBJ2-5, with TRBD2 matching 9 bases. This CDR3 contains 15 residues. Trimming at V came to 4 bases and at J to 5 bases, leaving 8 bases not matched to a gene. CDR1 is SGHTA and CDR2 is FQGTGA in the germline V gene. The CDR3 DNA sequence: TGTGCCAGCAGCTCCGGCGGGAGGGCCCAGGAGACCCAGTACTTC. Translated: CASSSGGRAQETQYF.

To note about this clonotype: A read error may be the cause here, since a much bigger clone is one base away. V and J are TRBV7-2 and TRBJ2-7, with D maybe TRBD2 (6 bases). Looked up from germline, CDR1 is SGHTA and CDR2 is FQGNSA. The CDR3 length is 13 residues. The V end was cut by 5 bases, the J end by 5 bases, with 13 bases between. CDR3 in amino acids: CASSPSTGDEQYF. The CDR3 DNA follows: TGTGCCAGCAGCCCCTCGACGGGAGACGAGCAGTACTTC.

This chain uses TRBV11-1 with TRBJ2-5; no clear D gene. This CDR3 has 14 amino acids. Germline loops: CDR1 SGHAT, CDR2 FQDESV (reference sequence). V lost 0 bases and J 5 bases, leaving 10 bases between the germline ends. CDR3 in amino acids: CASSLAGSWETQYF. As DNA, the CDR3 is TGTGCCAGCAGCTTAGCAGGCTCGTGGGAGACCCAGTACTTC.

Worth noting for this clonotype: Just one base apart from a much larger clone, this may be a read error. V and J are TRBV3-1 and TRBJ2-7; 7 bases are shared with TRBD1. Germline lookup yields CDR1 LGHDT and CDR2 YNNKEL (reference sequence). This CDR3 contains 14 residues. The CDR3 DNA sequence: TGTGCCAGCAGCCAAGGGCAGGGGGTCGGGGAGCAGTGCTTC. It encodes CASSQGQGVGEQCF.

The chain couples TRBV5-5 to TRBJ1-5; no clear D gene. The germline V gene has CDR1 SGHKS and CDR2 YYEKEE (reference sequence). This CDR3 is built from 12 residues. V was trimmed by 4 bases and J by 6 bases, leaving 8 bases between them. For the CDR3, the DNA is TGTGCCAGCAGCCCAATGGGTCAGCCCCAGCATTTT. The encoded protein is CASSPMGQPQHF.

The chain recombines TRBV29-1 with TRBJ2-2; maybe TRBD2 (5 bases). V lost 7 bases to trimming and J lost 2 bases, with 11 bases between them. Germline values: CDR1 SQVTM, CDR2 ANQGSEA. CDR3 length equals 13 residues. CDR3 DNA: TGCAGCGCGGGCGGAGGAAACACCGGGGAGCTGTTTTTT. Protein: CSAGGGNTGELFF.